The sequence of this TCR beta chain was determined in a study of T cell responses to AZD1222 COVID-19 vaccine. Findings of the study overall: Reports indicate that nearly half of spike-specific TCRs are directed at unmutated variant regions. Spike was spanned by vaccine-associated CD4 TCRs, with dominance at 160-218 and 743-854. Clonal diversity was possibly underestimated, and the donors were mostly white British, with more females.

There are 9 residues in the CDR3. Germline-derived CDR1 and CDR2 are KGHSH and LQKENI. TCRdb's copy holds only in-frame clones and misses some; the assay was immunoSEQ multiplex PCR. The sample shows some 200,000 clones, just over 90% of them seen only once. With respect to this clone: Its matching antigen is unknown. A junction end diverges from the germline sequence, so it may reflect a read error.

The chain is built from TRBV18 and TRBJ2-7; D call uncertain. Source: peripheral blood, taken 28 days after the second dose of the MenACWY control vaccine. This sequence was found in an adult who received the MenACWY meningococcal vaccine as a control. The CDR3 is CASSHEQYF. In DNA form, the CDR3 reads TGTGCCAGCTCCCACGAGCAGTACTTC.